Shown below are 15 T cell receptor beta chains from a single sample sequenced in a study of blood T cell repertoires in COVID-19. TCRdb's copy holds only in-frame clones and misses some; the assay was immunoSEQ multiplex PCR. Of 300,000 or so clones in the sample, around nine tenths were seen once. Input material: PBMCs or T cells enriched from blood (not recorded which). The source of these receptors is a woman aged 25 to 39 who had recovered from COVID-19.

The chain joins TRBV16 to TRBJ1-4; D perhaps matches TRBD1 (6 bases). The CDR3 runs to 18 residues. CDR1 KGHSY and CDR2 FQNENV come from the germline V gene. Deletions cut 1 base from V and 8 bases from J, with 23 bases between. CDR3 in amino acids: CASSQYLPRAGDYEKLFF. The DNA for the CDR3 is TGTGCCAGCAGCCAATACCTCCCACGGGCAGGGGATTACGAAAAACTGTTTTTT.

The genes are TRBV4-3 and TRBJ2-1; 7 positions match TRBD1. V shed 4 bases and J 4 bases; nucleotides not matched to a gene: 4. Germline CDR1 is LGHNA and CDR2 is YSLEER. This CDR3 is built from 14 residues. The CDR3 loop reads CASSPVGQYNEQFF. CDR3 nucleotides: TGCGCCAGCAGCCCGGTGGGACAGTACAATGAGCAGTTCTTC.

A few counts support this clone. The chain is built from TRBV4-2 and TRBJ1-1; D is perhaps TRBD1 (5 bases). This CDR3 is built from 16 residues. The germline gives CDR1 LGHNA, CDR2 YNFKEQ. The V gene lost 4 bases and the J gene lost 0 bases, with 15 bases spanning the gap. The CDR3 nucleotides are TGTGCCAGCAGCCTCCAGGGTTGGGGAATGAACACTGAAGCTTTCTTT. Protein sequence: CASSLQGWGMNTEAFF.

The chain combines TRBV27 with TRBJ1-2, with D possibly TRBD1 on 6 matching bases. This CDR3 region has 13 residues. Trimming left V 2 bases short and J 7 bases short, with 11 bases between. CDR1 is MNHEY and CDR2 is SMNVEV in the germline V gene (reference sequence). The CDR3 nucleotides are TGTGCCAGCAGTTTACAGGGAGGGGGTGGCTACACCTTC. It is translated as CASSLQGGGGYTF.

The V gene is TRBV4-1, the J gene TRBJ1-6, with D maybe TRBD1 (5 bases). The CDR3 extends over 15 amino acids. Trimming stripped 0 bases from V and 9 bases from J, with 12 bases between. CDR1 MGHRA and CDR2 YSYEKL come from the germline V gene. CDR3 residues: CASSQEGGVSSPLHF. In nucleotides, the CDR3 is TGCGCCAGCAGCCAAGAAGGAGGGGTTAGTTCACCCCTCCACTTT.

Only one count was recorded for this clone. V is TRBV12-5 and J is TRBJ1-1; no firm D call. CDR3 size: 15 residues. Germline CDR1 and CDR2: LGHNT and FRNRAP. Trimming shortened V by 9 bases and J by 5 bases, and 22 bases separated the two germline ends. The CDR3 here is CASGSQVVWWTEAFF. CDR3 sequence (DNA): TGTGCTAGCGGATCCCAGGTGGTGTGGTGGACTGAAGCTTTCTTT.

This clone was observed a few times. This sequence joins TRBV7-9 and TRBJ2-5; 10 bases line up with TRBD2. The junction had 6 bases not matched to a gene; V was cut back by 1 base and J by 1 base. Looked up from germline, CDR1 is SEHNR and CDR2 is FQNEAQ (reference sequence). The CDR3 length is 17 residues. The CDR3 DNA is TGTGCCAGCAGCTTAGGCACTAGCGGGGAGATCCAAGAGACCCAGTACTTC. Its translation is CASSLGTSGEIQETQYF.

This CDR3 is CASSFRQGGNTIYF. DNA of the CDR3: TGTGCCAGCAGCTTCCGACAGGGAGGAAACACCATATATTTT. This chain joins TRBV3-1 (or the pseudogene TRBV3-2) and TRBJ1-3; 7 nucleotides match TRBD1. Losses at the gene ends were 5 bases for V and 4 bases for J; bases not matched to a gene: 5. Germline V gene lookup returns CDR1 LGHDT and CDR2 YNNKEL (reference sequence). The CDR3 is made up of 14 amino acids.

The chain carries TRBV30 and TRBJ1-4; D is unclear. V dropped 6 bases and J dropped 7 bases, with 12 bases sitting between them. This CDR3 spans 12 amino acids. Germline V gene sequence: CDR1 GTSNPN, CDR2 SVGIG (reference sequence). Here the CDR3 DNA reads TGTGCCTGTGGATCGTCTTTTGAAAAACTGTTTTTT. This codes for CACGSSFEKLFF.

This chain joins TRBV7-2 and TRBJ2-2; TRBD1 is a possible D gene (6 bases). The CDR3 extends over 15 amino acids. Germline V lookup: CDR1 SGHTA, CDR2 FQGNSA. The V and J ends lost 5 bases and 6 bases respectively, with 16 bases between them. The CDR3 region has the DNA TGTGCCAGCAGCCCAGTAGGACAGCGAGCCGGGGAGCTGTTTTTT. Translated: CASSPVGQRAGELFF. Variable domain in full (rest from reference TRBV7-2 and TRBJ2-2): GAGVSQSPSNKVTEKGKDVELRCDPISGHTALYWYRQSLGQGLEFLIYFQGNSAPDKSGLPSDRFSAERTGGSVSTLTIQRTQQEDSAVYLCASSPVGQRAGELFFGEGSRLTVL.

For the CDR3, the DNA is TGTGCCAGCAGCCAACGGGGGGGGCCCTCAGAGACCCAGTACTTC. It is translated as CASSQRGGPSETQYF. The rearrangement links TRBV14 to TRBJ2-5; 8 bases align to TRBD2. The ends lost 2 bases at V and 4 bases at J; junction bases unmatched: 6. Germline V gene data show CDR1 as SGHDN and CDR2 as FVKESK. CDR3 length: 15 residues. Based on the CDR3 plus reference TRBV14 and TRBJ2-5, the full variable domain is EAGVTQFPSHSVIEKGQTVTLRCDPISGHDNLYWYRRVMGKEIKFLLHFVKESKQDESGMPNNRFLAERTGGTYSTLKVQPAELEDSGVYFCASSQRGGPSETQYFGPGTRLLVL.

The chain carries TRBV15 and TRBJ2-5; 7 nucleotides match TRBD1. V lost 1 base and J lost 1; bases outside the gene matches: 3. Germline V gene data show CDR1 as LNHNV and CDR2 as YYDKDF (reference sequence). The length of the CDR3 is 15 residues. The CDR3 region is CATSRGQGVQETQYF. The CDR3 DNA sequence: TGTGCCACCAGCAGAGGACAGGGCGTCCAAGAGACCCAGTACTTC.

This chain connects TRBV5-1 to TRBJ1-3; the match to TRBD1 covers 7 bases. With V trimmed by 1 base and J by 0 bases, 4 bases remained unmatched. The CDR3 is 16 residues long. Germline lookup yields CDR1 SGHRS and CDR2 YFSETQ. CDR3 residues: CASSLWDSPSGNTIYF. In nucleotides, the CDR3 is TGCGCCAGCAGCTTGTGGGACAGTCCCTCTGGAAACACCATATATTTT.

V and J are TRBV12-3 or TRBV12-4 and TRBJ1-2, with TRBD1 matching 7 bases. The CDR3 has 12 residues. J was trimmed by 7 bases and V by 6 bases; bases with no gene match: 5. Here the CDR3 DNA reads TGTGCCAGCAGAGGGACAGTTTTTGGCTACACCTTC. Translated, it gives CASRGTVFGYTF.

V and J are TRBV30 and TRBJ1-2; D uncertain. Trimming shortened V by 5 bases and J by 1 base, and 11 bases separated the two germline ends. CDR3 length equals 13 residues. CDR1 is GTSNPN, CDR2 SVGIG, per germline (reference sequence). This chain's CDR3 is CAWLTRDNYGYTF. The CDR3 region has the DNA TGTGCCTGGCTTACCCGGGATAACTATGGCTACACCTTC.